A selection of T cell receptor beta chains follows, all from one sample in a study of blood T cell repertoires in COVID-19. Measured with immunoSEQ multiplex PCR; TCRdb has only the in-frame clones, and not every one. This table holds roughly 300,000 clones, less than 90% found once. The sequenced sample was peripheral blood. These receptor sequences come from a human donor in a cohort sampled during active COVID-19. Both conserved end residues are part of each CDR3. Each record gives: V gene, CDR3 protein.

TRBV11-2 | CASSLVVNTEAFF
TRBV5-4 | CASRRDRGGEQYF
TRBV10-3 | CAISDFTGDQPQHF
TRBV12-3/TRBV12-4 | CASSFGGGNGYTF
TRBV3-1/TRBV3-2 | CASSGLAAQTQYF
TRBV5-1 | CASSFKPTVDNEQFF
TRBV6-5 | CASRRGLFDEQYF
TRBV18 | CASLQRGAGVRGELFF
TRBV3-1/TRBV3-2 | CASSRQGGDIQYF
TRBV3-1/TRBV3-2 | CASSHTGQGQETQYF
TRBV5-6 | CASSLPLDWSGEQFF
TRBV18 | CASSPLGEKNIQYF
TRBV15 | CATSRGFGADEQYF
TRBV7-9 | CASSPTGGYSGNTIYF
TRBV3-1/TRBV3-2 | CASSQVFGIKVETQYF
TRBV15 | CATSRDGAQIGGTDF
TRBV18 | CASSPRGGVNTDTQYF
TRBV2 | CASGGRGYGYTF